This TCR beta chain was sequenced for a study of a mutant IDH1 vaccine in newly diagnosed glioma (dated by TCRdb to the early 2020s). For the study in its entirety: The roughly 33 treated patients were 62.5% male and roughly 40% female, with a mean age of approximately 40 years. Prior to enrollment, standard therapy consisting of radiotherapy alone, temozolomide alone, or radiochemotherapy with temozolomide had been administered to patients, with the combination being received by most patients. Peripheral blood was drawn at six visits: V03 (baseline), V05, V07, V10, V12 and V13. For exploratory analyses, approximately 23 treated patients had longitudinal TCRB deep sequencing done wherever samples were available.

In the case of this clone: Its antigen is unknown. Base qualities were left out, and no much larger clone turns up one base away.

Sample time point, as interpreted from the label and publication: baseline, week 1 (first vaccination visit). The sample's treatment or condition, from its label and the paper: pre-vaccination baseline after standard-of-care therapy. The donors had newly diagnosed IDH1-mutant astrocytomas of WHO grade 3 or 4 that showed loss of nuclear ATRX. The samples were drawn from NOA16, a multicentre, single-arm, open-label phase I trial in Germany that tested a mutant IDH1 peptide vaccine in humans for the first time. Visit V03 blood draws served as the baseline sample for immunogenicity testing. Genomic DNA for TCRB sequencing was extracted from EDTA blood using the DNeasy Blood and Tissue Kit. Here is what the overall study found, with its caveats: Selection of PBMC samples for TCRB deep sequencing was based on availability. Pseudoprogression appeared unrelated to alterations in the top peripheral T cell clonotypes detected by TCRB sequencing. Immune responses induced by the vaccine were seen in roughly 92% of patients across multiple MHC alleles. It was noted by the authors that analyses of patient blood samples could not be reproduced owing to sample limitations.

Receptors were amplified or captured by the immunoSEQ multiplex PCR assay. The hsTCRB Kit was used according to the manufacturer's protocol to amplify rearranged TCR beta chain sequences. An Illumina MiSeq was used to sequence the TCRB libraries. In the authors' own workflow: The kit vendor's proprietary platform handled demultiplexing, trimming and gene mapping. TCRdb took over this immuneACCESS table, retaining in-frame rearrangements with V and J assigned. Such tables are incomplete; in checked studies, under half of the missing clones stem from an unresolved V gene, and the remainder is unexplained. The V and J calls and clone size were taken over from that table, and D and trimming were inferred from the DNA. The table for this sample lists tens of thousands of clones; over 70% of them were counted only once. The leading ten clones occupy 5.3% of the sample. V is reduced by 6 bases and J by 5 bases, leaving a spacing of 17 bases between them. The CDR3 contains 15 residues, cysteine and phenylalanine counted. Kept here is only the CDR3 DNA, which spans 45 bases and is read in frame from base 1. According to the germline V gene, CDR1 reads MNHEY and CDR2 reads SVGAGI.

The sequence joins TRBV6-5 to TRBJ1-5; no D gene can be assigned with confidence. This material consisted of PBMCs, taken from a glioma patient treated with radiotherapy, temozolomide or both. This sequence originates from a man in his forties with glioma. Some clones in this sample may be carry-over from other donors' samples. The CDR3 protein sequence reads: CASSPSNRPDQPQHF. The DNA sequence reads TGTGCCAGCAGCCCTTCCAACCGACCCGATCAGCCCCAGCATTTT.